The clone carrying this T cell receptor beta chain was seen once. The antigen is not known. Second-dose recipients at about 4 or about 12 weeks were treated as one pooled group. This specimen belongs to a study of T cell responses to AZD1222 COVID-19 vaccine. Study findings and constraints: Baseline seropositivity occurred in only a handful of AZD1222 recipients.

The CDR3 loop spans 15 amino acids. Trimming removed 0 bases from V and 2 bases from J, with 9 bases in between. CDR1 is SGHVS and CDR2 is FNYEAQ in the germline V gene. Sequenced by immunoSEQ multiplex PCR; TCRdb stores in-frame clones only, minus some. The sample contains about 73,000 clones, roughly 87% of which appear only once. J is TRBJ2-3 and V is TRBV7-6, with D uncertain. The source was peripheral blood, collected 28 days after the second AZD1222 dose. This TCR came from an adult who received the AZD1222 COVID-19 vaccine. The CDR3 DNA reads TGTGCCAGCAGCTTAGCGGACGGATACACAGATACGCAGTATTTT. Its translation: CASSLADGYTDTQYF.